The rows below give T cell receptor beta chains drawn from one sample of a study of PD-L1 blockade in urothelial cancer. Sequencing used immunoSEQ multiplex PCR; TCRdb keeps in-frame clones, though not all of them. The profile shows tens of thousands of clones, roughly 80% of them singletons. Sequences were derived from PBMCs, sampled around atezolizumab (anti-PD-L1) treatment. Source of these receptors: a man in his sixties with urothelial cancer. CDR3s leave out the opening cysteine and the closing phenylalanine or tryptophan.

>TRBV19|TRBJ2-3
ASSMMRDWNSDTQY
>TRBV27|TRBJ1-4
ASSQVLNEKLF
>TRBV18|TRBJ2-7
ASSAGTGSSYEQY
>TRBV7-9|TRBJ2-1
ASSFGPGGGEQF
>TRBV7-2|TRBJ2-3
ASSLAPRGDTQY
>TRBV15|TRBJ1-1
ATSPRRGYTEAF
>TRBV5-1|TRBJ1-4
ASSLEDNEKLF
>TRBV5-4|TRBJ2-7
ASSSQGAYEQY
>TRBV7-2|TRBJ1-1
ASSLDTVRTEAF
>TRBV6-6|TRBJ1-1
ASTFSQGGGTEAF
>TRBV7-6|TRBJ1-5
ASSLGTGTSQPQH
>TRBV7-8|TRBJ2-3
ASSEFSGGDTDTQY
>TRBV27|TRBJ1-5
ASRRTGTGNQPQH
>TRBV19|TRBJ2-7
ASSIGGASYEQY
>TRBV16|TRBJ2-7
ASSWDSSYEQY
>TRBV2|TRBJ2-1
ASSYRPSGEGNEQF
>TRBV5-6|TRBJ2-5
ASSLGGLAGRWETQY
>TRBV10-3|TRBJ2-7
AISVGQGYEQY
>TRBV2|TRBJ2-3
ASSYTTQGKDTQY
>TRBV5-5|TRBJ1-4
ASSLAGTTNEKLF
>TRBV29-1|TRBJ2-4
SATTRLAKNIQY
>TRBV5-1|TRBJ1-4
ASSIGVANEKLF
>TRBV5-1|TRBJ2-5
ASSAQNGVKETQY